The text below deals with one TCR beta chain. TCRdb re-called the reads with MiXCR, one entry per CDR3 protein. The table records 200,000 to 300,000 distinct CDR3 sequences, 8% to 9.5% of them present only once. The CDR3 consists of 17 residues. Per germline, CDR1 LGHDT and CDR2 YNNKEL (reference sequence). V was pared by 1 base and J by 2 bases, with 18 bases between. The data stem from a study of T cell repertoires in cytomegalovirus infection. Study-level background: In public TCR beta signatures, there were indications of both CMV infection and matching HLA type.

The receptor was derived from a human donor in good health (CMV status not recorded). Some clones in this sample may be carry-over from other donors' samples. The chain employs TRBV3-1 and TRBJ2-7; D is ambiguous. The sample comprised PBMCs. This CDR3 is CASSQARSWGNAYEQYF. The DNA for the CDR3 is TGTGCCAGCAGCCAAGCGAGGTCGTGGGGTAACGCCTACGAGCAGTACTTC.